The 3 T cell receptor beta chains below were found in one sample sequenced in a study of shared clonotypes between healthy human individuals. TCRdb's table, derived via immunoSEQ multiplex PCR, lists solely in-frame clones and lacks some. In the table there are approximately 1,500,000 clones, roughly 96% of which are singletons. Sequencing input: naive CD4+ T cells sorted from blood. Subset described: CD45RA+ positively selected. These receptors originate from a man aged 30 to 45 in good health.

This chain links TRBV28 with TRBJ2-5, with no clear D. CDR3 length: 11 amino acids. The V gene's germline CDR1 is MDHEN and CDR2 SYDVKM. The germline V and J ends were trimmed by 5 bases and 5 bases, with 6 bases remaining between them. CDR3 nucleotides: TGTGCCAGCAGTGATAGGGAGACCCAGTACTTC. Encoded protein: CASSDRETQYF.

The CDR3 here is CASSLPTSGIGNEQFF. CDR3 sequence (DNA): TGCGCCAGCAGCTTACCCACTAGCGGGATCGGTAATGAGCAGTTCTTC. This chain uses TRBV5-1 with TRBJ2-1; 10 bases align to TRBD2. V was clipped by 2 bases and J by 7 bases; unmatched bases: 9. The length of the CDR3 is 16 residues. Germline V CDR1 and CDR2: SGHRS, YFSETQ.

CDR3 loop: CASSLGAYTDTQYF. CDR3 sequence (DNA): TGTGCCAGCAGCCTCGGGGCTTACACAGATACGCAGTATTTT. The chain recombines TRBV7-3 with TRBJ2-3; tentatively, D is TRBD1 or TRBD2 (5 bases each). This CDR3 region has 14 residues. CDR1 SGHTA and CDR2 FQGTGA come from the germline V gene. Trimming cost V 5 bases and J 2 bases, with 11 bases left between them.